This T cell receptor beta chain was identified during a study of blood T cells in healthy people across ages. Samples each yielded at least 6 micrograms of total RNA. This CDR3 has 13 amino acids. V was clipped by 1 base and J by 6 bases, with 8 bases between them. Germline V gives CDR1 LGHDT, CDR2 YNNKEL (reference sequence). Through a sample-barcoded 5' primer and a J-beta primer mix, a second PCR was run for roughly 6 to 12 cycles. TCRdb passed the 5' RACE reads through MiXCR, listing each CDR3 protein once. This sample yields hundreds of thousands of distinct CDR3 sequences, of which less than 30% are seen a single time; over 25% belongs to the top ten.

Specimen: blood. This chain joins TRBV3-1 and TRBJ2-3; D possibly matches TRBD1 or TRBD2 (5 bases each). The sequence was obtained from a woman aged 70 to 79 in good health. As DNA, the CDR3 is TGTGCCAGCAGCCAAGGGGACCGGGATACGCAGTATTTT. It codes for CASSQGDRDTQYF.